The 24 T cell receptor beta chains in this list originate from one sample, sequenced in a study of T cells in Graves' hyperthyroidism and ophthalmopathy. RNA transcripts were the template for amplifying TCR beta CDR3 regions. First-round RT-PCR with HTBI primers amplified the TCR CDR3 region. TCRdb recomputed calls from the multiplex PCR reads with MiXCR, one row per CDR3 protein. The sample carries about 600,000 distinct CDR3 sequences, approximately 15% recorded once. The sample comprised blood. Receptor source: a woman aged 40 to 50 with Graves' ophthalmopathy.

The rearrangement uses TRBV27 and TRBJ2-2; D is uncertain. The CDR3 is made up of 14 amino acids. Germline V gene sequence: CDR1 MNHEY, CDR2 SMNVEV (reference sequence). Trimming pared 2 bases from V and 4 bases from J, leaving 8 bases between. In nucleotides, the CDR3 is TGTGCCAGCAGTTTAAGCGCTTCCACCGGGGAGCTGTTTTTT. It translates to CASSLSASTGELFF.

This clonotype was counted a single time. This may come from a read error, since a much larger clone is one base off. The rearrangement joins TRBV5-1 to TRBJ2-1, with 7 bases fitting TRBD1. Germline CDR1 is SGHRS and CDR2 is YFSETQ. V lost 3 bases to trimming and J lost 4 bases; unmatched junction nucleotides: 7. The CDR3 has 15 amino acids. CDR3 in amino acids: CASSSKGAQYNEQFF. CDR3 DNA: TGCGCCAGCAGCTCAAAGGGGGCGCAGTACAATGAGCAGTTCTTC.

This clonotype was observed at least ten times. V gene TRBV6-1 combines with J gene TRBJ2-2; D ambiguous. The CDR3 has 15 amino acids. Germline assignment: CDR1 MNHNS and CDR2 SASEGT. The germline V and J ends were trimmed by 7 bases and 2 bases, with 14 bases remaining between them. CDR3 loop: CASKAHGANTGELFF. The CDR3 nucleotides read TGTGCCAGCAAGGCCCACGGTGCTAACACCGGGGAGCTGTTTTTT.

The chain combines TRBV2 with TRBJ1-5; 7 bases are shared with TRBD1. Germline V CDR1 and CDR2: SNHLY, FYNNEI. The V gene end was trimmed by 5 bases and the J gene end by 7 bases; junction bases not matched to a gene: 14. This CDR3 region has 16 residues. CDR3 sequence reads: CASSLPGTDGGQPQHF. In DNA, the CDR3 is TGTGCCAGCAGTTTGCCCGGGACAGACGGAGGGCAGCCCCAGCATTTT.

This clonotype was recorded at least ten times. The CDR3 sequence is CASSLRDRGSTGELFF. The DNA of the CDR3 is TGTGCCAGCAGCTTACGGGACAGGGGATCCACCGGGGAGCTGTTTTTT. This chain uses TRBV11-2 with TRBJ2-2, with TRBD1 matching over 10 bases. Germline trimming cut 2 bases from V and 4 bases from J; bases unmatched to any gene: 4. This CDR3 contains 16 residues. From germline, CDR1 is SGHAT and CDR2 FQNNGV.

In its sample, this clonotype was seen many times. This chain connects TRBV5-5 to TRBJ1-1; D might be TRBD1 (5 bases). The CDR3 totals 14 residues. With 3 bases removed from V and 10 bases from J, the gap between germline ends came to 19 bases. Germline V gene lookup returns CDR1 SGHKS and CDR2 YYEKEE (reference sequence). The CDR3 is CASSWGTNGPGAFF. The DNA for the CDR3 is TGTGCCAGCAGCTGGGGGACCAATGGCCCTGGAGCTTTCTTT. Supplemented by reference TRBV5-5 and TRBJ1-1, the full variable domain reads DAGVTQSPTHLIKTRGQQVTLRCSPISGHKSVSWYQQVLGQGPQFIFQYYEKEERGRGNFPDRFSARQFPNYSSELNVNALLLGDSALYLCASSWGTNGPGAFFGQGTRLTVV.

This clonotype was detected a few times. The V gene is TRBV2, the J gene TRBJ2-2; D is undetermined. This CDR3 region has 14 residues. The germline V and J ends were trimmed by 3 bases and 3 bases, with 8 bases remaining between them. The germline gives CDR1 SNHLY, CDR2 FYNNEI. CDR3 sequence: CASSEGWDTGELFF. For the CDR3, the DNA is TGTGCCAGCAGTGAGGGGTGGGACACCGGGGAGCTGTTTTTT.

This clonotype was detected many times. The chain links TRBV2 to TRBJ2-1, with TRBD2 matching 11 bases. The CDR3 totals 16 residues. The V segment lost 8 bases and the J segment 5 bases; nucleotides outside the gene matches: 11. Germline values: CDR1 SNHLY, CDR2 FYNNEI. CDR3 sequence (DNA): TGTGCCAGCGGAAGTGGGCGACTAGCGGGGCACAATGAGCAGTTCTTC. It translates to CASGSGRLAGHNEQFF.

The chain joins TRBV2 to TRBJ2-7; 9 nucleotides agree with TRBD1. The ends lost 8 bases at V and 6 bases at J; junction bases unmatched: 8. From germline, CDR1 is SNHLY and CDR2 FYNNEI. The CDR3 runs to 13 residues. The CDR3 loop is CASWWGQGGEQYF. DNA for the CDR3: TGTGCCAGCTGGTGGGGACAGGGAGGCGAGCAGTACTTC.

The table lists this clonotype with many counts. The chain is built from TRBV28 and TRBJ2-1, with 7 positions matching TRBD2. J lost 3 bases, V lost 3 bases, and 8 bases had no gene match. The CDR3 loop spans 16 amino acids. Germline V gene lookup returns CDR1 MDHEN and CDR2 SYDVKM. The CDR3 bases are TGTGCCAGCAGTTTTGGTGCGGGAGAAAGCTACAATGAGCAGTTCTTC. This encodes CASSFGAGESYNEQFF.

The chain has TRBV6-1 and TRBJ2-7; 7 nucleotides match TRBD2. CDR1 and CDR2 from the germline V gene are MNHNS and SASEGT. Trimming removed 2 bases from V and 3 bases from J; junction bases left unmatched: 7. The CDR3 consists of 15 residues. The CDR3 nucleotides are TGTGCCAGCAGTGAACTCGGGGGAGGGTTCTACGAGCAGTACTTC. It is translated as CASSELGGGFYEQYF.

This clonotype was counted only a few times. This may arise from a read error, as a much more abundant clone is one base away. This sequence joins TRBV14 and TRBJ2-1; no reliable D call. With the DNA end fitting TRBJ2-7 better, the J assignment may be wrong. Looked up from germline, CDR1 is SGHDN and CDR2 is FVKESK. CDR3 length: 14 amino acids. The CDR3 bases are TGTGCCAGCAGCCAAGTCCTCGACTCACATGAGCAGTACTTC. It translates to CASSQVLDSHEQYF.

This clonotype has at least ten counts. The CDR3 loop is CASSVSGSYNEQFF. CDR3 sequence (DNA): TGCGCCAGCAGCGTGAGCGGATCCTACAATGAGCAGTTCTTC. V usage is TRBV5-1 and J usage is TRBJ2-1; D perhaps matches TRBD2 (5 bases). The CDR3 consists of 14 residues. Germline assignment: CDR1 SGHRS and CDR2 YFSETQ. V was pared by 4 bases and J by 1 base, with 9 bases between.

This clonotype has a count of ten or more. The CDR3 region is CASRAGAAEKLFF. CDR3 DNA: TGTGCCAGCAGAGCGGGGGCAGCTGAAAAACTGTTTTTT. The chain couples TRBV2 to TRBJ1-4, with a weak D call TRBD1 (6 bases). There are 13 residues in the CDR3. Germline V gene lookup returns CDR1 SNHLY and CDR2 FYNNEI. The ends were cut back, 6 bases at V and 7 bases at J, with 12 bases in the middle. The variable domain in full, with the rest retrieved from reference TRBV2 and TRBJ1-4, is EPEVTQTPSHQVTQMGQEVILRCVPISNHLYFYWYRQILGQKVEFLVSFYNNEISEKSEIFDDQFSVERPDGSNFTLKIRSTKLEDSAMYFCASRAGAAEKLFFGSGTQLSVL.

This clonotype was picked up a small number of times. This chain joins TRBV6-1 and TRBJ2-7; D perhaps matches TRBD1 (5 bases). CDR3 length: 14 residues. V lost 6 bases and J lost 0, with 12 bases in between. CDR1 and CDR2 (germline): MNHNS, SASEGT. The CDR3 loop reads CASRLDTRSYEQYF. CDR3 DNA: TGTGCCAGCAGATTGGACACCCGCTCCTACGAGCAGTACTTC.

This clonotype was counted ten times or more. This rearrangement joins TRBV28 to TRBJ2-1; 15 positions agree with TRBD2. The trim removed 3 bases at V and 12 bases at J, leaving 6 bases unmatched. The CDR3 totals 15 residues. Germline assignment: CDR1 MDHEN and CDR2 SYDVKM. This CDR3 reads CASSFGTSGRTSQFF. As DNA, the CDR3 is TGTGCCAGCAGTTTCGGGACTAGCGGGAGGACGTCGCAGTTCTTC.

The chain links TRBV6-2 or TRBV6-3 to TRBJ2-7; tentatively, D is TRBD1 or TRBD2 (5 bases each). Germline V gene lookup returns CDR1 MNHEY and CDR2 SVGEGT. This CDR3 is 15 amino acids long. V lost 5 bases and J 6 bases, leaving 20 bases between the germline ends. The CDR3 DNA sequence: TGTGCCAGCAGTCCCCGGGACGCCTACCCCGGCGAGCAGTACTTC. Encoded protein: CASSPRDAYPGEQYF.

This clonotype was seen many times. The chain employs TRBV30 and TRBJ1-1; no definite D call. Trimming took 1 base from V and 1 from J, leaving 7 bases between them. The CDR3 runs 13 residues. From germline, CDR1 is GTSNPN and CDR2 SVGIG (reference sequence). Here the CDR3 reads CAWSAVRNTEAFF. The DNA of the CDR3 is TGTGCCTGGAGTGCCGTCCGGAACACTGAAGCTTTCTTT.

The sample holds many counts of this clonotype. The V gene is TRBV28, the J gene TRBJ1-5; tentative D call: TRBD1 (5 bases). The length of the CDR3 is 15 residues. Trimming removed 2 bases at V and 7 bases at J, with 15 bases between. Germline lookup yields CDR1 MDHEN and CDR2 SYDVKM. The CDR3 loop is CASSLGGQGGQPQHF. CDR3 nucleotide sequence: TGTGCCAGCAGTTTAGGCGGGCAGGGCGGACAGCCCCAGCATTTT.

This clonotype was counted many times. The genes are TRBV11-2 and TRBJ2-5; D gene uncertain. V shed 2 bases and J shed 5 bases, with 6 bases lying between them. The CDR3 extends over 12 amino acids. Germline loops: CDR1 SGHAT, CDR2 FQNNGV. The CDR3 spells CASSLTFETQYF. The CDR3 nucleotides read TGTGCCAGCAGCTTAACGTTTGAGACCCAGTACTTC.

The chain is built from TRBV5-5 and TRBJ1-6; D perhaps matches TRBD1 (6 bases). Between the trimmed V and J ends, which lost 4 bases and 15 bases, there was a span of 17 bases. The CDR3 has 13 amino acids. Germline values: CDR1 SGHKS, CDR2 YYEKEE (reference sequence). As DNA, the CDR3 is TGTGCCAGCAGCCAAGAGGGCGGGGGGCGCCTCCACTTT. Its protein product is CASSQEGGGRLHF.

This clonotype has ten or more counts. This rearrangement joins TRBV28 to TRBJ2-7, with 7 bases lining up with TRBD2. The CDR3 is made up of 15 amino acids. J was trimmed by 6 bases and V by 3 bases; bases with no gene match: 11. Germline-derived CDR1 and CDR2 are MDHEN and SYDVKM. CDR3 sequence reads: CASSLNLEGRGEQYF. The DNA of the CDR3 is TGTGCCAGCAGTTTGAACTTGGAGGGGAGGGGCGAGCAGTACTTC.

This clonotype was detected a few times. One end of the junction does not line up with germline, which may come from a read error. The CDR3 region is CTSSPGTGWSGANVLTF. Written as DNA, the CDR3 is TGTACCAGCAGTCCCGGGACAGGGTGGTCTGGGGCCAACGTCCTGACTTTC. V and J are TRBV7-3 and TRBJ2-6; 9 bases line up with TRBD1. The CDR3 length is 17 residues. Germline loops: CDR1 SGHTA, CDR2 FQGTGA.

The rearrangement links TRBV25-1 to TRBJ2-7, with TRBD1 matching 8 bases. Germline CDR1 is MGHDK and CDR2 is SYGVNS. This CDR3 spans 14 amino acids. V lost 5 bases and J lost 5; bases outside the gene matches: 8. CDR3 DNA sequence: TGTGCCAGCAGTCATCCAGGGGGCACGAACGAGCAGTACTTC. Protein sequence: CASSHPGGTNEQYF.